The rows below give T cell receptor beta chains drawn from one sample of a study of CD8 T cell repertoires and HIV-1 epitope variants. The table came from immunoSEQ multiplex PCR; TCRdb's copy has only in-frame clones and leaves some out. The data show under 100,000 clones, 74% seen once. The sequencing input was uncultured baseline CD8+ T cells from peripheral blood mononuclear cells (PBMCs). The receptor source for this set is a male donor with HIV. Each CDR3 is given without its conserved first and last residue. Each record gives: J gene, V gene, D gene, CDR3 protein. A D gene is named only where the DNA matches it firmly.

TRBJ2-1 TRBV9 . ASSVGPGYNEQF
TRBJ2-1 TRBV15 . ATSTIQAYEQF
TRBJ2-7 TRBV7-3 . ASSPLGGVGYSEQY
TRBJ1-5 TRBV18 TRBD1 ASSLARTGGGQPQH
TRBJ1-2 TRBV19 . ASSSRNSYGYT
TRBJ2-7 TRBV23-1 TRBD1 ASSPQGVRRTYEQY
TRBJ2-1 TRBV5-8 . ASSPRGNRGWF
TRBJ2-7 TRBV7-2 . ASSSGFGEQY
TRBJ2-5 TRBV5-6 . ASSLGDGQETQY
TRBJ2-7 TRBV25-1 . ASSDRGGEQY
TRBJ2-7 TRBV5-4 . ASSQQQGDYAEQY
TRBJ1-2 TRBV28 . ASSPPTDLYGYT
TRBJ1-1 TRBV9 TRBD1 ASSAGGMGTEAF
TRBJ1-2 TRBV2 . ASSESALFGANYGYT
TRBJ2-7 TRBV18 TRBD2 ASSPLASGGRYEQY
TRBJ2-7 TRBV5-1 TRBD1 ASSPTGSSGYEQY
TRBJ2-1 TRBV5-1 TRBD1 ASSLVRTGTTYNEQF
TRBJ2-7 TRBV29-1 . SVLEQVSYEQY
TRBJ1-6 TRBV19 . ASSTPGRQSSPLH
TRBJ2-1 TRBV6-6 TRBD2 ASSRRLAGGGDEQF
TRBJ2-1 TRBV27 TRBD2 ASSALRGVAGVTNEQF